This record concerns one TCR beta chain sequence. The sample is drawn from a study of PD-L1 blockade in urothelial cancer. Study at large: Atezolizumab was started by patients at some point between 2013 and 2014 at 1,200 mg intravenously every 3 weeks. Of around 31 patients, twenty-five were males with bladder-origin urothelial cancer. Of prior chemotherapy regimens, patients had received between 0 and 3. Blood underwent analysis 3 weeks (second dose) and 6 weeks after treatment began.

The V end lost 6 bases, the J end lost 2 bases, and 19 bases lay between the germline ends. The CDR3 totals 16 residues. Germline lookup yields CDR1 WSHSY and CDR2 SAAADI. The time point is: pretreatment peripheral blood. Using immunoSEQ multiplex PCR, the repertoire was profiled, and TCRdb retains in-frame clones only, with some absent. Among tens of thousands of clones listed, 90% were seen once. The sequenced sample was PBMCs, obtained around atezolizumab (anti-PD-L1) treatment. The chain couples TRBV10-2 to TRBJ1-1; TRBD1 is a possible D gene (6 bases). The origin of this receptor is a man in his 70s with urothelial cancer. The CDR3 here is CASRASWTVLNTEAFF. In DNA form, the CDR3 reads TGCGCCAGCAGGGCTTCTTGGACAGTTCTTAACACTGAAGCTTTCTTT.